This is a list of T cell receptor beta chains from one sample in a study of Ad26.COV2.S vaccination and SARS-CoV-2 variants. Using immunoSEQ multiplex PCR, the repertoire was profiled, and TCRdb retains in-frame clones only, with some absent. The sample lists some 370,000 clones, 83% occurring once. Sequenced here: peripheral blood, sampled in a trial of Ad26.COV2.S vaccine versus placebo. These receptors were obtained from a person aged 18-65 years who received the Ad26.COV2.S COVID-19 vaccine or a placebo. Each CDR3 is given with its conserved first and last residue. Fields, in order: V gene, clone size, J gene, CDR3 length, D gene, CDR3 protein, CDR3 DNA. The D gene is left open where the match is weak. Where a row states a size, it is once, few, many or the class of an expanded clone; other rows omit it.

v_call: TRBV6-1
clone_size: .
j_call: TRBJ2-7
cdr3_length: 14
d_call: .
cdr3_aa: CASSLGVSPYEQYF
cdr3_nt: TGTGCCAGCAGCCTCGGGGTCAGTCCCTACGAGCAGTACTTC

v_call: TRBV9
clone_size: .
j_call: TRBJ2-4
cdr3_length: 15
d_call: .
cdr3_aa: CASSPGQLAKNIQYF
cdr3_nt: TGTGCCAGCAGCCCTGGACAGTTAGCCAAAAACATTCAGTACTTC

v_call: TRBV6-5
clone_size: .
j_call: TRBJ1-6
cdr3_length: 15
d_call: .
cdr3_aa: CATGGPSTGDSPLHF
cdr3_nt: TGTGCCACCGGGGGGCCAAGCACCGGGGATTCACCCCTCCACTTT

v_call: TRBV10-3
clone_size: .
j_call: TRBJ2-1
cdr3_length: 14
d_call: TRBD2
cdr3_aa: CAISEELAETEQFF
cdr3_nt: TGTGCCATCAGTGAGGAGCTAGCGGAAACCGAGCAGTTCTTC

v_call: TRBV5-6
clone_size: .
j_call: TRBJ2-3
cdr3_length: 14
d_call: TRBD1
cdr3_aa: CASSFGRGLGTQYF
cdr3_nt: TGTGCCAGCAGCTTCGGCAGGGGGCTAGGTACGCAGTATTTT

v_call: TRBV5-1
clone_size: .
j_call: TRBJ2-3
cdr3_length: 11
d_call: .
cdr3_aa: CASSFLDTQYF
cdr3_nt: TGCGCCAGCAGCTTCTTGGATACGCAGTATTTT

v_call: TRBV4-3
clone_size: .
j_call: TRBJ2-5
cdr3_length: 17
d_call: .
cdr3_aa: CASSQDLGIGRTETQYF
cdr3_nt: TGCGCCAGCAGCCAAGATCTCGGCATAGGAAGGACGGAGACCCAGTACTTC

v_call: TRBV10-2
clone_size: .
j_call: TRBJ1-1
cdr3_length: 13
d_call: .
cdr3_aa: CASSDEGNTEAFF
cdr3_nt: TGCGCCAGCAGTGACGAGGGTAACACTGAAGCTTTCTTT

v_call: TRBV19
clone_size: .
j_call: TRBJ2-5
cdr3_length: 11
d_call: TRBD2
cdr3_aa: CASSGRGTQYF
cdr3_nt: TGTGCCAGTAGTGGGAGGGGGACCCAGTACTTC

v_call: TRBV19
clone_size: .
j_call: TRBJ1-5
cdr3_length: 15
d_call: TRBD1
cdr3_aa: CASSMMGQHNQPQHF
cdr3_nt: TGTGCCAGTAGTATGATGGGACAGCACAATCAGCCCCAGCATTTT

v_call: TRBV5-1
clone_size: .
j_call: TRBJ2-1
cdr3_length: 13
d_call: .
cdr3_aa: CASSFPEGDEQFF
cdr3_nt: TGCGCCAGCAGCTTCCCGGAGGGCGATGAGCAGTTCTTC

v_call: TRBV4-2
clone_size: .
j_call: TRBJ1-5
cdr3_length: 16
d_call: .
cdr3_aa: CASSQDQGRSNQPQHF
cdr3_nt: TGTGCCAGCAGCCAAGATCAGGGTAGGAGCAATCAGCCCCAGCATTTT

v_call: TRBV5-3
clone_size: .
j_call: TRBJ1-5
cdr3_length: 17
d_call: .
cdr3_aa: CARSLGAGRERNQPQHF
cdr3_nt: TGTGCCAGAAGCTTGGGGGCGGGCAGGGAGAGGAATCAGCCCCAGCATTTT

v_call: TRBV11-3
clone_size: .
j_call: TRBJ1-6
cdr3_length: 14
d_call: TRBD1
cdr3_aa: CASSSGTGDSPLHF
cdr3_nt: TGTGCCAGCAGCTCCGGGACAGGGGACTCACCCCTCCACTTT

v_call: TRBV6-2/TRBV6-3
clone_size: .
j_call: TRBJ2-3
cdr3_length: 15
d_call: .
cdr3_aa: CASSYRELSTDTQYF
cdr3_nt: TGTGCCAGCAGTTATCGGGAACTTAGCACAGATACGCAGTATTTT

v_call: TRBV28
clone_size: .
j_call: TRBJ2-5
cdr3_length: 13
d_call: .
cdr3_aa: CASSFRGGETQYF
cdr3_nt: TGTGCCAGCAGTTTTCGGGGCGGAGAGACCCAGTACTTC

v_call: TRBV5-1
clone_size: .
j_call: TRBJ2-2
cdr3_length: 15
d_call: .
cdr3_aa: CASSWGAGFTGELFF
cdr3_nt: TGCGCCAGCAGCTGGGGGGCAGGGTTCACCGGGGAGCTGTTTTTT

v_call: TRBV11-3
clone_size: .
j_call: TRBJ2-5
cdr3_length: 13
d_call: TRBD1
cdr3_aa: CASSFDREETQYF
cdr3_nt: TGTGCCAGCAGCTTTGACAGGGAAGAGACCCAGTACTTC

v_call: TRBV30
clone_size: .
j_call: TRBJ2-3
cdr3_length: 15
d_call: .
cdr3_aa: CAWRRTFDSTDTQYF
cdr3_nt: TGTGCCTGGAGAAGGACATTTGATTCCACAGATACGCAGTATTTT

v_call: TRBV20-1
clone_size: .
j_call: TRBJ1-1
cdr3_length: 11
d_call: .
cdr3_aa: CSAHGDTEAFF
cdr3_nt: TGCAGTGCTCACGGGGACACTGAAGCTTTCTTT

v_call: TRBV5-8
clone_size: .
j_call: TRBJ2-1
cdr3_length: 12
d_call: .
cdr3_aa: CASSLGGNEQFF
cdr3_nt: TGTGCCAGCAGCTTGGGAGGGAACGAGCAGTTCTTC

v_call: TRBV5-4
clone_size: few
j_call: TRBJ2-7
cdr3_length: 14
d_call: TRBD1
cdr3_aa: CASSDRQGVREQYF
cdr3_nt: TGTGCCAGCAGCGATCGACAGGGGGTAAGAGAGCAGTACTTC

v_call: TRBV19
clone_size: .
j_call: TRBJ1-6
cdr3_length: 15
d_call: .
cdr3_aa: CASALGASYNSPLHF
cdr3_nt: TGTGCCAGTGCTCTGGGGGCGTCCTATAATTCACCCCTCCACTTT

v_call: TRBV5-6
clone_size: .
j_call: TRBJ2-5
cdr3_length: 15
d_call: TRBD2
cdr3_aa: CASSLGAGAGETQYF
cdr3_nt: TGTGCCAGCAGCTTGGGTGCGGGAGCCGGCGAGACCCAGTACTTC

v_call: TRBV18
clone_size: .
j_call: TRBJ2-2
cdr3_length: 13
d_call: .
cdr3_aa: CASSLQDTGELFF
cdr3_nt: TGTGCCAGCTCACTACAAGACACCGGGGAGCTGTTTTTT

v_call: TRBV7-7
clone_size: .
j_call: TRBJ2-7
cdr3_length: 14
d_call: .
cdr3_aa: CASSFGRYPYEQYF
cdr3_nt: TGTGCCAGCAGCTTCGGCAGGTATCCCTACGAGCAGTACTTC

v_call: TRBV18
clone_size: .
j_call: TRBJ1-1
cdr3_length: 14
d_call: .
cdr3_aa: CASSPPGRGTEAFF
cdr3_nt: TGTGCCAGCTCACCACCAGGGCGGGGCACTGAAGCTTTCTTT

v_call: TRBV6-5
clone_size: .
j_call: TRBJ2-3
cdr3_length: 16
d_call: .
cdr3_aa: CASSSTTRVSTDTQYF
cdr3_nt: TGTGCCAGCAGTTCGACGACACGGGTCTCCACAGATACGCAGTATTTT

v_call: TRBV9
clone_size: .
j_call: TRBJ2-7
cdr3_length: 15
d_call: TRBD2
cdr3_aa: CASSVDTSGDLEQYF
cdr3_nt: TGTGCCAGCAGCGTAGATACTAGCGGGGATCTGGAACAGTACTTC

v_call: TRBV5-4
clone_size: .
j_call: TRBJ2-2
cdr3_length: 16
d_call: TRBD2
cdr3_aa: CASSPGLAGNTGELFF
cdr3_nt: TGTGCCAGCAGCCCCGGACTAGCGGGTAACACCGGGGAGCTGTTTTTT

v_call: TRBV27
clone_size: once
j_call: TRBJ2-3
cdr3_length: 15
d_call: TRBD2
cdr3_aa: CASSHSGFSGDTQYF
cdr3_nt: TGTGCCAGCAGTCATAGCGGGTTCTCGGGAGATACGCAGTATTTT

v_call: TRBV7-2
clone_size: .
j_call: TRBJ1-2
cdr3_length: 14
d_call: .
cdr3_aa: CASSLWGSAYGYTF
cdr3_nt: TGTGCCAGCAGCTTATGGGGCAGCGCCTATGGCTACACCTTC

v_call: TRBV10-3
clone_size: few
j_call: TRBJ1-5
cdr3_length: 13
d_call: .
cdr3_aa: CAITGSSNQPQHF
cdr3_nt: TGTGCCATCACAGGGTCGAGCAATCAGCCCCAGCATTTT

v_call: TRBV24-1
clone_size: .
j_call: TRBJ2-3
cdr3_length: 15
d_call: .
cdr3_aa: CAKREGKGTTDTQYF
cdr3_nt: TGTGCCAAGCGAGAAGGGAAGGGGACCACAGATACGCAGTATTTT

v_call: TRBV6-5
clone_size: once
j_call: TRBJ1-1
cdr3_length: 14
d_call: .
cdr3_aa: CASSYSWRDTEAFF
cdr3_nt: TGTGCCAGCAGTTACTCTTGGAGGGACACTGAAGCTTTCTTT

v_call: TRBV12-3/TRBV12-4
clone_size: .
j_call: TRBJ2-5
cdr3_length: 13
d_call: .
cdr3_aa: CASSFSGGGTQYF
cdr3_nt: TGTGCCAGCAGTTTTTCGGGGGGCGGGACCCAGTACTTC

v_call: TRBV19
clone_size: .
j_call: TRBJ2-2
cdr3_length: 14
d_call: TRBD1
cdr3_aa: CASSDRAFTGELFF
cdr3_nt: TGTGCCAGTTCGGACAGGGCGTTCACCGGGGAGCTGTTTTTT

v_call: TRBV2
clone_size: .
j_call: TRBJ1-1
cdr3_length: 11
d_call: .
cdr3_aa: CASSENLEAFF
cdr3_nt: TGTGCCAGCAGTGAGAATCTAGAAGCTTTCTTT

v_call: TRBV7-6
clone_size: .
j_call: TRBJ2-2
cdr3_length: 16
d_call: .
cdr3_aa: CASSLDRLAYTGELFF
cdr3_nt: TGTGCCAGCAGCTTAGACCGTCTAGCCTACACCGGGGAGCTGTTTTTT

v_call: TRBV11-3
clone_size: .
j_call: TRBJ2-7
cdr3_length: 16
d_call: TRBD2
cdr3_aa: CASSPARAGGTYEQYF
cdr3_nt: TGTGCCAGCAGCCCTGCCCGAGCGGGAGGAACCTACGAGCAGTACTTC

v_call: TRBV9
clone_size: .
j_call: TRBJ2-3
cdr3_length: 16
d_call: TRBD1
cdr3_aa: CASSALTGGPTDTQYF
cdr3_nt: TGTGCCAGCAGCGCGTTAACAGGGGGACCCACAGATACGCAGTATTTT

v_call: TRBV14
clone_size: once
j_call: TRBJ2-2
cdr3_length: 16
d_call: .
cdr3_aa: CASSQVATLRTGELFF
cdr3_nt: TGTGCCAGCAGCCAAGTCGCAACCCTCCGCACCGGGGAGCTGTTTTTT

v_call: TRBV6-2/TRBV6-3
clone_size: .
j_call: TRBJ2-7
cdr3_length: 12
d_call: .
cdr3_aa: CASSSRLSEQYF
cdr3_nt: TGTGCCAGCAGTTCAAGACTGAGCGAGCAGTACTTC

v_call: TRBV18
clone_size: .
j_call: TRBJ2-4
cdr3_length: 14
d_call: TRBD2
cdr3_aa: CASSLTGGGDIQYF
cdr3_nt: TGTGCCAGCTCACTAACCGGCGGGGGGGACATTCAGTACTTC

v_call: TRBV21-1
clone_size: .
j_call: TRBJ1-3
cdr3_length: 15
d_call: .
cdr3_aa: CASSKTGGGGNTIYF
cdr3_nt: TGTGCCAGCAGCAAAACAGGGGGAGGTGGAAACACCATATATTTT

v_call: TRBV19
clone_size: .
j_call: TRBJ2-7
cdr3_length: 15
d_call: .
cdr3_aa: CASSIATTRLPEQYF
cdr3_nt: TGTGCCAGTAGTATCGCTACCACACGTCTTCCCGAGCAGTACTTC

v_call: TRBV6-6
clone_size: once
j_call: TRBJ2-7
cdr3_length: 15
d_call: .
cdr3_aa: CASRDPGGRNYEQYF
cdr3_nt: TGTGCCAGCAGAGACCCTGGGGGAAGGAACTACGAGCAGTACTTC

v_call: TRBV11-3
clone_size: .
j_call: TRBJ1-2
cdr3_length: 13
d_call: .
cdr3_aa: CASSLGAPRGYTF
cdr3_nt: TGTGCCAGCAGCTTAGGCGCACCGCGGGGCTACACCTTC